This TCR beta chain was recorded in a study of CD8+CD57+ T cells in acquired aplastic anemia. Study overall: Isolated CD4+ and CD8+ cells, once sorted, yielded DNA averaging about 3.4 ug.

On this clonotype: Its antigen is undetermined.

Study-level points and caveats: A significant difference in CD8+ Simpson's diversity between patients and controls was not found. Patients shared 25 to 35 CD8+ CDR3 sequences with controls.

The patients chosen for sequencing had shown expansion of CD8+CD57+ cells (detected by flow cytometry). The V end was cut by 6 bases, the J end by 4 bases, with 15 bases between. CDR1 is SQVTM and CDR2 is ANQGSEA in the germline V gene. This CDR3 region has 14 residues. Genomic DNA served as template for TCR beta VDJ and CDR3 profiling. TCRdb re-called the reads through MiXCR, storing one row per CDR3 protein. The sample has a few hundred thousand distinct CDR3 sequences, 70% to 85% seen once. This TCR was recovered from a human donor with aplastic anemia. The rearrangement uses TRBV29-1 and TRBJ2-2; D may be TRBD1 or TRBD2 (5 bases each). Sequenced input: sorted CD4+, CD8+, or CD8+CD57+ T cells (not recorded which) from PBMCs. The CDR3 DNA follows: TGCAGCGTCCAGGGACGGGCATCCACCGGGGAGCTGTTTTTT. Amino acid sequence: CSVQGRASTGELFF.